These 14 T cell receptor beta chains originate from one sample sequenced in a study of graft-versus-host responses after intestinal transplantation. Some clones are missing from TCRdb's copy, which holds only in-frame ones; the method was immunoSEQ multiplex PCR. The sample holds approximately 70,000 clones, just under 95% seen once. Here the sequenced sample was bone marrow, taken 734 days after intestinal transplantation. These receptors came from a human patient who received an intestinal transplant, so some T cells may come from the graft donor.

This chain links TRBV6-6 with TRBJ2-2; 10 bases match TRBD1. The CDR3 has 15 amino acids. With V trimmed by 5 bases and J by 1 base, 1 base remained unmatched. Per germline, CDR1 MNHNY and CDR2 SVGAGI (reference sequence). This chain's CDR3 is CASSRTGGNTGELFF. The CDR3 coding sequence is TGTGCCAGCAGTCGGACAGGGGGGAACACCGGGGAGCTGTTTTTT.

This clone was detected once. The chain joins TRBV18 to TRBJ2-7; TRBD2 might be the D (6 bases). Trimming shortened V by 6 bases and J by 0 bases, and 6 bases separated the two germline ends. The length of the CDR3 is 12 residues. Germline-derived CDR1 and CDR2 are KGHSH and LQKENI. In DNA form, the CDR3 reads TGTGCCAGCTCCGGGAGCTCCTACGAGCAGTACTTC. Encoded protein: CASSGSSYEQYF.

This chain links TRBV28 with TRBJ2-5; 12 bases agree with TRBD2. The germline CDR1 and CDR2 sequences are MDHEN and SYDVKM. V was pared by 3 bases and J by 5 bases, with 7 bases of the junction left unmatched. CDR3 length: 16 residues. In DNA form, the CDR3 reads TGTGCCAGCAGTTTGTACGGGACTAGCGGGTTGGAGACCCAGTACTTC. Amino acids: CASSLYGTSGLETQYF.

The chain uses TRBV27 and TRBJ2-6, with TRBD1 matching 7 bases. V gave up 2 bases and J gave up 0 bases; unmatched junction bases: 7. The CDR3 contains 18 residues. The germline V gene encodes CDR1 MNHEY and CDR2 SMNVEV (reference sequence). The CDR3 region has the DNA TGTGCCAGCAGTTTAGGGGACAGTGTACTCTCTGGGGCCAACGTCCTGACTTTC. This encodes CASSLGDSVLSGANVLTF.

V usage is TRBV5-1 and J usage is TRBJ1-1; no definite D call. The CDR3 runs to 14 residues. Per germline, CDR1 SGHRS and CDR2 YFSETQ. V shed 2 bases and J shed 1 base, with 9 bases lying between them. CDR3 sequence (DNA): TGCGCCAGCAGCTTAGGGCAGGAGAACACTGAAGCTTTCTTT. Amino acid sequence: CASSLGQENTEAFF.

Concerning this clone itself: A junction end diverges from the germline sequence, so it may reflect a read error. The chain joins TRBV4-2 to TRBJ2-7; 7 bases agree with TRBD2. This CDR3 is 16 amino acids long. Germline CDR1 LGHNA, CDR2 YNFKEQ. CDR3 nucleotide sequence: TGTGCCAACAGCCAAGGAAGCGGGATGTGGCCTAGCGAGCAGTACTTC. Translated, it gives CANSQGSGMWPSEQYF.

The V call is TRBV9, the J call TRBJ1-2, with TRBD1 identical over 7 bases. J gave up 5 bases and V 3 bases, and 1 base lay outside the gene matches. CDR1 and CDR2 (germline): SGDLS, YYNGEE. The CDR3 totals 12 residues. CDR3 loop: CASSDRGYGYTF. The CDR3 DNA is TGTGCCAGCAGCGACAGGGGATATGGCTACACCTTC. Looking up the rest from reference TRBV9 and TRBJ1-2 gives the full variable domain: DSGVTQTPKHLITATGQRVTLRCSPRSGDLSVYWYQQSLDQGLQFLIQYYNGEERAKGNILERFSAQQFPDLHSELNLSSLELGDSALYFCASSDRGYGYTFGSGTRLTVV.

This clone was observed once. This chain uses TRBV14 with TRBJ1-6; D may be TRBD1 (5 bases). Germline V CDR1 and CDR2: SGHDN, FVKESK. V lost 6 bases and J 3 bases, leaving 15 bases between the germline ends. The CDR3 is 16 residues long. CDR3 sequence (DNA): TGTGCCAGCAGGCCTTCCGGGGCTGACTATAATTCACCCCTCCACTTT. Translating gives CASRPSGADYNSPLHF.

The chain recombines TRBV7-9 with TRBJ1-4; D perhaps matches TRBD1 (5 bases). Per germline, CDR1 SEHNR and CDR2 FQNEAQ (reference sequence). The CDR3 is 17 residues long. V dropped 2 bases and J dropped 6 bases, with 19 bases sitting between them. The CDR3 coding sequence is TGTGCCAGCAGCTTACCCCTCGGGGCAGCCGATGATGAAAAACTGTTTTTT. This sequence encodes CASSLPLGAADDEKLFF. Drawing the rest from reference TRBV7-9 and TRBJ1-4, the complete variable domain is DTGVSQNPRHKITKRGQNVTFRCDPISEHNRLYWYRQTLGQGPEFLTYFQNEAQLEKSRLLSDRFSAERPKGSFSTLEIQRTEQGDSAMYLCASSLPLGAADDEKLFFGSGTQLSVL.

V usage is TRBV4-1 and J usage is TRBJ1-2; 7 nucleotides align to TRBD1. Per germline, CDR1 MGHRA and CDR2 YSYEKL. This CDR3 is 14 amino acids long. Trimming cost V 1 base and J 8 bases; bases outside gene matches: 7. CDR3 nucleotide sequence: TGCGCCAGCAGCCAAGGACAGGGTTTCGAGGGCTACACCTTC. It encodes CASSQGQGFEGYTF.

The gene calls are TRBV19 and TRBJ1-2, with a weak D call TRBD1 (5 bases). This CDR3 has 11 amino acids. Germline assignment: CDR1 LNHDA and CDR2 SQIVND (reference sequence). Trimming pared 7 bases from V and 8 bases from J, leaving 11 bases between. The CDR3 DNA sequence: TGTGCCAGTACGATAGGGGCGGGCTACACCTTC. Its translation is CASTIGAGYTF.

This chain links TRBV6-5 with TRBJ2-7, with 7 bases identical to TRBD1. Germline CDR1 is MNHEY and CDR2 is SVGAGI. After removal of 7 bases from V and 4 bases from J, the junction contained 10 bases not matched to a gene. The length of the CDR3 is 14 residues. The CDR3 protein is CASMTGTATYEQYF. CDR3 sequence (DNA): TGTGCCAGCATGACCGGGACAGCTACTTACGAGCAGTACTTC.

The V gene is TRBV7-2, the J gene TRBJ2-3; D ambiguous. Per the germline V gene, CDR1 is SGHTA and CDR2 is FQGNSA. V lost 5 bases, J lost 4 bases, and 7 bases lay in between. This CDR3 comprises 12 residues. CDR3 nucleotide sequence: TGTGCCAGCAGCAAATACGCAGATACGCAGTATTTT. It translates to CASSKYADTQYF.

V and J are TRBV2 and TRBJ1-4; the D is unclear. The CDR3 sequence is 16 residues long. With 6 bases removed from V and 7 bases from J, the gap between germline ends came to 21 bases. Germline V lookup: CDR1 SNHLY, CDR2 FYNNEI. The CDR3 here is CASRDSRRILTEKLFF. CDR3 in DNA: TGTGCCAGCAGGGACTCCAGGCGGATACTAACTGAAAAACTGTTTTTT.